Following are 5 T cell receptor beta chains from one sample sequenced in a study of Ad26.COV2.S vaccination and SARS-CoV-2 variants. Using immunoSEQ multiplex PCR, the repertoire was profiled, and TCRdb retains in-frame clones only, with some absent. Of about 450,000 clones detected, about 91% appear once; the ten largest clones hold 2% to 3%. Indicated treatment: around 19 received Ad26.COV2.S at low or high dose, single or two shots; about five received placebo; per-sample allocation not given. Material that was analyzed had been drawn on day 63 after the first vaccine or placebo injection. The specimen was peripheral blood, collected in a trial of Ad26.COV2.S vaccine versus placebo. Source of these receptors: a person aged 18-60 years who received the Ad26.COV2.S COVID-19 vaccine or a placebo.

The J gene is TRBJ1-2, the V gene TRBV4-2; unclear D gene. Trimming pared 0 bases from V and 2 bases from J, leaving 7 bases between. Germline CDR1 and CDR2: LGHNA and YNFKEQ. CDR3 length: 14 residues. The CDR3 DNA follows: TGTGCCAGCAGCCAAGAATGGGGAAACTATGGCTACACCTTC. Residues: CASSQEWGNYGYTF.

V is TRBV6-5 and J is TRBJ2-2; TRBD1 might be the D (5 bases). CDR3 length: 15 residues. V was trimmed by 5 bases and J by 6 bases, leaving 16 bases between them. CDR1 MNHEY and CDR2 SVGAGI come from the germline V gene. CDR3 protein: CASSPRQLKAGELFF. The CDR3 DNA follows: TGTGCCAGCAGTCCGCGACAGCTGAAAGCCGGGGAGCTGTTTTTT.

In DNA, the CDR3 is TGTGCCAGCAGCTTAACGGCCTCAGGCAATCAGCCCCAGCATTTT. It is translated as CASSLTASGNQPQHF. V is TRBV7-9 and J is TRBJ1-5; D is undetermined. The CDR3 contains 15 residues. Per the germline V gene, CDR1 is SEHNR and CDR2 is FQNEAQ (reference sequence). The V gene lost 2 bases and the J gene lost 2 bases, with 10 bases spanning the gap.

The chain combines TRBV4-3 with TRBJ2-3, with a tentative D call TRBD2 (5 bases). Trimming cost V 1 base and J 4 bases, with 15 bases left between them. Germline loops: CDR1 LGHNA, CDR2 YSLEER. The CDR3 totals 16 residues. Here the CDR3 DNA reads TGCGCCAGCAGCCAAGTGAGGCTAGCAGGTCCAGATACGCAGTATTTT. Residues: CASSQVRLAGPDTQYF.

The gene calls are TRBV7-6 and TRBJ2-2; no definite D call. The CDR3 spans 16 residues. Germline V CDR1 and CDR2: SGHVS, FNYEAQ. With 1 base removed from V and 1 base from J, the gap between germline ends came to 10 bases. CDR3: CASSLGLGWNTGELFF. CDR3 DNA: TGTGCCAGCAGCTTAGGTCTAGGCTGGAACACCGGGGAGCTGTTTTTT.